These 10 T cell receptor beta chains share one sample of origin, sequenced in a study of CD8+CD57+ T cells in acquired aplastic anemia. CD8+CD57+ cell expansion had been shown by flow cytometry in patients chosen for sequencing. Investigators profiled TCR beta VDJ and CDR3 from genomic DNA template. TCRdb redid the calling of the reads with MiXCR, one entry per CDR3 protein. Of a few hundred thousand distinct CDR3 sequences detected, roughly 53% appear once; the ten largest clones hold 1% to 1.5%. Input material: sorted CD4+, CD8+, or CD8+CD57+ T cells (not recorded which) from PBMCs. These receptors were taken from a human donor with aplastic anemia.

This clonotype was detected ten times or more. The chain is built from TRBV29-1 and TRBJ1-5, with TRBD1 as a possible D gene (6 bases). The CDR3 spans 17 residues. Looked up from germline, CDR1 is SQVTM and CDR2 is ANQGSEA. Trimming shortened V by 0 bases and J by 3 bases, and 18 bases separated the two germline ends. The CDR3 coding sequence is TGCAGCGTTGAAGACCCCTCCTTAGGGGGTATCAATCAGCCCCAGCATTTT. Its translation is CSVEDPSLGGINQPQHF.

This clonotype was seen a few times. The V gene is TRBV10-3, the J gene TRBJ1-1; D remains unclear. Trimming took off 3 bases at V and 0 bases at J, with 5 bases between the two ends. This CDR3 region has 13 residues. Per the germline V gene, CDR1 is ENHRY and CDR2 is SYGVKD. The DNA for the CDR3 is TGTGCCATCAGTGAAAGGGTGAACACTGAAGCTTTCTTT. It is translated as CAISERVNTEAFF.

The gene calls are TRBV7-8 and TRBJ2-7, with D unclear. CDR3 length: 15 amino acids. Trimming removed 1 base from V and 0 bases from J, with 10 bases in between. Per the germline V gene, CDR1 is SGHVS and CDR2 is FQNEAQ. CDR3 nucleotides: TGTGCCAGCAGCTTAGTCTGGGGTCCCTCCTACGAGCAGTACTTC. Its protein product is CASSLVWGPSYEQYF. The complete variable domain, with remaining parts taken from reference TRBV7-8 and TRBJ2-7, reads GAGVSQSPRYKVAKRGQDVALRCDPISGHVSLFWYQQALGQGPEFLTYFQNEAQLDKSGLPSDRFFAERPEGSVSTLKIQRTQQEDSAVYLCASSLVWGPSYEQYFGPGTRLTVT.

This clonotype was seen a few times. The CDR3 coding sequence is TGTGCCAGCAGCTCACGACAGGGTCTGGACTACGAGCAGTACTTC. This encodes CASSSRQGLDYEQYF. The chain has TRBV7-9 and TRBJ2-7, with TRBD1 matching over 7 bases. The length of the CDR3 is 15 residues. J was trimmed by 3 bases and V by 4 bases; bases with no gene match: 9. Per germline, CDR1 SEHNR and CDR2 FQNEAQ (reference sequence).

With regard to this clonotype: A read error is likely, as this CDR3 ends without the conserved phenylalanine or tryptophan. The chain employs TRBV7-6 and TRBJ2-7; D gene uncertain. This CDR3 is built from 13 residues. The germline V and J ends were trimmed by 0 bases and 3 bases, with 6 bases remaining between them. Germline V gives CDR1 SGHVS, CDR2 FNYEAQ. CDR3 DNA sequence: TGTGCCAGCAGCTTAGCAGGAAGCTACGAGCAGTACCTC. It is translated as CASSLAGSYEQYL.

A few counts support this clonotype. This chain joins TRBV29-1 and TRBJ2-1; no firm D call. This CDR3 region has 11 residues. V lost 4 bases to trimming and J lost 7 bases, with 8 bases between them. CDR1 and CDR2 (germline): SQVTM, ANQGSEA. The CDR3 loop reads CSVGFGNEQFF. The DNA of the CDR3 is TGCAGCGTTGGTTTCGGGAATGAGCAGTTCTTC.

The genes are TRBV20-1 and TRBJ1-1; D ambiguous. Trimming left V 1 base short and J 1 base short, with 10 bases between. This CDR3 is built from 14 residues. Germline V lookup: CDR1 DFQATT, CDR2 SNEGSKA (reference sequence). CDR3: CSARVPAGNTEAFF. CDR3 nucleotide sequence: TGCAGTGCTAGAGTTCCAGCGGGGAACACTGAAGCTTTCTTT.

In its sample, this clonotype was seen a few times. The rearrangement links TRBV28 to TRBJ1-1, with 9 bases lining up with TRBD1. Germline loops: CDR1 MDHEN, CDR2 SYDVKM. The CDR3 is 16 residues long. J lost 1 base, V lost 3 bases, and 6 bases had no gene match. CDR3 protein: CASSLGTGIGNTEAFF. The CDR3 DNA reads as TGTGCCAGCAGTTTGGGGACAGGGATTGGGAACACTGAAGCTTTCTTT. Drawing the rest from reference TRBV28 and TRBJ1-1, the complete variable domain is DVKVTQSSRYLVKRTGEKVFLECVQDMDHENMFWYRQDPGLGLRLIYFSYDVKMKEKGDIPEGYSVSREKKERFSLILESASTNQTSMYLCASSLGTGIGNTEAFFGQGTRLTVV.

This clonotype showed up just a few times. The chain couples TRBV19 to TRBJ2-7; 11 nucleotides line up with TRBD1. There are 13 residues in the CDR3. V shed 5 bases and J 9 bases; nucleotides not matched to a gene: 6. Germline assignment: CDR1 LNHDA and CDR2 SQIVND (reference sequence). CDR3 in amino acids: CASSPGQGGRQYF. The CDR3 DNA follows: TGTGCCAGTAGTCCGGGACAGGGGGGTCGGCAGTACTTC.

This clonotype has a count of ten or more. V and J are TRBV29-1 and TRBJ2-5; no clear D. Trimming cost V 7 bases and J 5 bases, with 8 bases left between them. The CDR3 has 10 amino acids. Germline V gives CDR1 SQVTM, CDR2 ANQGSEA. CDR3: CSGQLETQYF. The DNA of the CDR3 is TGCAGCGGCCAACTCGAGACCCAGTACTTC. The whole variable domain, remainder taken from reference TRBV29-1 and TRBJ2-5, is SAVISQKPSRDICQRGTSLTIQCQVDSQVTMMFWYRQQPGQSLTLIATANQGSEATYESGFVIDKFPISRPNLTFSTLTVSNMSPEDSSIYLCSGQLETQYFGPGTRLLVL.